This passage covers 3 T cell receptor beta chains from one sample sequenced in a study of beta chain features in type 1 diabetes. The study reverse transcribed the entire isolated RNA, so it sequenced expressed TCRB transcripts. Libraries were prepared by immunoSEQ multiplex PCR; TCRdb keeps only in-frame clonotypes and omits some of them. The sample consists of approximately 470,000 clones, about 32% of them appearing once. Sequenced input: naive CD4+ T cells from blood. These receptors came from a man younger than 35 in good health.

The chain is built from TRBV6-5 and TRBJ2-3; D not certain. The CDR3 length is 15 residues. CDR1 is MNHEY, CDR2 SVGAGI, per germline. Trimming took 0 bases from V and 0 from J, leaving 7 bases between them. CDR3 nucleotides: TGTGCCAGCAGTTACTCTGGAGCTAGCACAGATACGCAGTATTTT. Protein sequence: CASSYSGASTDTQYF.

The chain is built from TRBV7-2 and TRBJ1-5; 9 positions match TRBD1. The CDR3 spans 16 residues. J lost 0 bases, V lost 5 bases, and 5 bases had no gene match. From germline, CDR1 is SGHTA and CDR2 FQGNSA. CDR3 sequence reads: CASSTTGGYSNQPQHF. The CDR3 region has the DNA TGTGCCAGCAGCACAACAGGGGGCTATAGCAATCAGCCCCAGCATTTT.

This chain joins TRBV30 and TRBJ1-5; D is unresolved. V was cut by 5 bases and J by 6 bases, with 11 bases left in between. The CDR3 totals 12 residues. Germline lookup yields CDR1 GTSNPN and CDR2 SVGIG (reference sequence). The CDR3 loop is CAWSIGSQPQHF. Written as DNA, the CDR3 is TGTGCCTGGTCAATCGGGAGTCAGCCCCAGCATTTT.